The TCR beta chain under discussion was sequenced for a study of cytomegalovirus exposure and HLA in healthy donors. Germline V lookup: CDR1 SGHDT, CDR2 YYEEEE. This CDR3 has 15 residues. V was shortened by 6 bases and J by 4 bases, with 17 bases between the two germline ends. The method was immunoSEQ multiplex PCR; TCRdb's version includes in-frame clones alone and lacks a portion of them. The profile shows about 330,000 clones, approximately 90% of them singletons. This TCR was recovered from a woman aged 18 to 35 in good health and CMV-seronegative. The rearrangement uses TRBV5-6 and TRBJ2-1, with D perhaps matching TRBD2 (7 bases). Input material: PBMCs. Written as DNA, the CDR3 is TGTGCCAGCACCACGAGGGGGGGCGCTTACAATGAGCAGTTCTTC. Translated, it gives CASTTRGGAYNEQFF.